This is a list of T cell receptor beta chains from one sample in a study of blood T cells in healthy people across ages. A single record per CDR3 protein comes from TCRdb applying MiXCR to the 5' RACE reads. Among about 1.6 million distinct CDR3 sequences listed, roughly 32% were seen once. Sequenced sample: blood. Receptors originate from a woman aged 25-40 years in good health. The CDR3 runs from the conserved cysteine through the conserved F or W. The D gene is left open where the match is weak. Size is omitted from some rows. Given values are once, few, many or a class for expanded clones.

J gene	V gene	D gene	CDR3 length	clone size	CDR3 protein	CDR3 DNA
TRBJ2-3	TRBV7-2	-	15	-	CASSLVGTLTDTQYF	TGTGCCAGCAGCTTAGTCGGGACCCTCACAGATACGCAGTATTTT
TRBJ1-5	TRBV20-1	-	16	-	CSVRKPSGTSDQPQHF	TGCAGTGTTAGAAAACCCTCCGGGACCTCGGATCAGCCCCAGCATTTT
TRBJ1-1	TRBV6-6	-	13	few	CASSSSKGTEAFF	TGTGCCAGCAGTTCGTCCAAAGGGACTGAAGCTTTCTTT
TRBJ1-4	TRBV12-3/TRBV12-4	-	14	-	CASSFGGLGEKLFF	TGTGCCAGCAGTTTTGGGGGGCTCGGTGAAAAACTGTTTTTT
TRBJ2-1	TRBV20-1	TRBD2	16	-	CSANPSGGVAYNEQFF	TGCAGTGCTAACCCTAGCGGGGGGGTGGCCTACAATGAGCAGTTCTTC
TRBJ1-4	TRBV18	-	14	-	CASSPVGTNEKLFF	TGTGCCAGCTCACCAGTGGGCACTAATGAAAAACTGTTTTTT
TRBJ1-2	TRBV7-2	-	15	few	CASTPWSGVDYGYTF	TGTGCCAGCACCCCCTGGTCGGGGGTTGACTATGGCTACACCTTC
TRBJ2-3	TRBV5-6	-	12	-	CASSEGLYTQYF	TGTGCCAGCAGCGAAGGGCTGTACACGCAGTATTTT
TRBJ2-7	TRBV14	TRBD2	16	few	CASSQGLGGVGYEQYF	TGTGCCAGCAGCCAAGGCCTTGGGGGGGTGGGCTACGAGCAGTACTTC
TRBJ1-3	TRBV13	-	14	-	CASSSGGGPNTIYF	TGTGCCAGCAGCTCCGGGGGTGGACCAAACACCATATATTTT
TRBJ2-1	TRBV7-3	TRBD2	18	-	CASSARLAGVFRYNEQFF	TGTGCCAGCAGCGCCCGACTAGCGGGCGTTTTTCGGTACAATGAGCAGTTCTTC